The 14 T cell receptor beta chains reported below all come from one sample, sequenced in a study of blood T cells in healthy people across ages. The authors ran a second PCR of roughly 6 to 12 cycles using a sample-barcoded 5' primer and a J-beta primer mix. TCRdb reprocessed the 5' RACE reads with MiXCR, giving one entry per CDR3 protein. The sample lists about 1.8 million distinct CDR3 sequences, roughly 50% occurring once. Sequences were obtained from blood. The receptors stem from a middle-aged woman in good health.

This clonotype showed up just a few times. The genes are TRBV7-2 and TRBJ2-3, with D unclear. The CDR3 runs to 14 residues. Deletions cut 5 bases from V and 6 bases from J, with 15 bases between. The V gene's germline CDR1 is SGHTA and CDR2 FQGNSA. This CDR3 reads CASSRPPGRDTQYF. The CDR3 region has the DNA TGTGCCAGCAGCCGACCCCCCGGGCGGGATACGCAGTATTTT. Variable domain in full (rest from reference TRBV7-2 and TRBJ2-3): GAGVSQSPSNKVTEKGKDVELRCDPISGHTALYWYRQSLGQGLEFLIYFQGNSAPDKSGLPSDRFSAERTGGSVSTLTIQRTQQEDSAVYLCASSRPPGRDTQYFGPGTRLTVL.

The rearrangement links TRBV5-1 to TRBJ2-3; 13 nucleotides line up with TRBD2. Germline V gene lookup returns CDR1 SGHRS and CDR2 YFSETQ. This CDR3 has 18 residues. J gave up 6 bases and V 3 bases, and 13 bases lay outside the gene matches. CDR3 nucleotide sequence: TGCGCCAGCAGCTGGACTAGCGGGGGCGCTCGGGTTGTGGATACGCAGTATTTT. It translates to CASSWTSGGARVVDTQYF.

The J gene is TRBJ1-5, the V gene TRBV27; D gene unclear. CDR3 size: 13 residues. Trimming left V 6 bases short and J 5 bases short, with 11 bases between. CDR1 is MNHEY, CDR2 SMNVEV, per germline (reference sequence). The CDR3 here is CASRDGTDQPQHF. CDR3 nucleotide sequence: TGTGCCAGCAGGGACGGAACCGATCAGCCCCAGCATTTT.

The V gene is TRBV9, the J gene TRBJ1-2, with TRBD1 matching 8 bases. The CDR3 loop spans 18 amino acids. J was trimmed by 4 bases and V by 4 bases; bases with no gene match: 18. Germline V gene lookup returns CDR1 SGDLS and CDR2 YYNGEE. The CDR3 loop reads CASSPLDRGRGVTYGYTF. The CDR3 nucleotides read TGTGCCAGCAGCCCACTCGACAGGGGCCGGGGGGTAACCTATGGCTACACCTTC.

The chain employs TRBV18 and TRBJ1-1; 8 bases agree with TRBD1. The J segment lost 6 bases and the V segment lost 4 bases, leaving 7 bases of the junction unmatched. This CDR3 is 14 amino acids long. Germline CDR1 KGHSH, CDR2 LQKENI. The CDR3: CASSLDRVNSEAFF. The CDR3 DNA reads TGTGCCAGCTCACTGGACAGGGTTAACTCTGAAGCTTTCTTT. Full variable domain (remainder filled in from reference TRBV18 and TRBJ1-1): NAGVMQNPRHLVRRRGQEARLRCSPMKGHSHVYWYRQLPEEGLKFMVYLQKENIIDESGMPKERFSAEFPKEGPSILRIQQVVRGDSAAYFCASSLDRVNSEAFFGQGTRLTVV.

This clonotype has more than one count but fewer than ten. J is TRBJ1-1 and V is TRBV7-9, with D perhaps TRBD1 (5 bases). There are 13 residues in the CDR3. With 8 bases removed from V and 0 bases from J, the gap between germline ends came to 10 bases. Germline V CDR1 and CDR2: SEHNR, FQNEAQ (reference sequence). In DNA, the CDR3 is TGTGCCAGCCTCCAGGGCTTGAACACTGAAGCTTTCTTT. Residues: CASLQGLNTEAFF.

The V gene is TRBV4-3, the J gene TRBJ2-3; maybe TRBD2 (5 bases). V dropped 3 bases and J dropped 8 bases, with 15 bases sitting between them. Looked up from germline, CDR1 is LGHNA and CDR2 is YSLEER. There are 14 residues in the CDR3. The CDR3 loop is CASSHGEGLATQYF. CDR3 sequence (DNA): TGCGCCAGCAGCCACGGAGAGGGTTTGGCTACGCAGTATTTT.

This chain joins TRBV4-2 and TRBJ2-3, with D perhaps assigned TRBD1 or TRBD2 (5 bases each). The germline gives CDR1 LGHNA, CDR2 YNFKEQ. The CDR3 has 19 amino acids. Trimming took off 0 bases at V and 3 bases at J, with 22 bases between the two ends. In DNA form, the CDR3 reads TGTGCCAGCAGCCAAGATGCTCCCCGGGGCCCCCCTCGAACAGATACGCAGTATTTT. Translation: CASSQDAPRGPPRTDTQYF.

V gene TRBV2 combines with J gene TRBJ1-4; 9 bases line up with TRBD1. The CDR3 has 15 amino acids. Germline V gene data show CDR1 as SNHLY and CDR2 as FYNNEI. J gave up 10 bases and V 1 base, and 7 bases lay outside the gene matches. As DNA, the CDR3 is TGTGCCAGCAGTGAAGAAACCGGGACAGGGCCAAAACTGTTTTTT. Protein product: CASSEETGTGPKLFF.

The sample holds a few counts of this clonotype. Since a much larger clone is just one base distant, this may be a read error. This chain uses TRBV29-1 with TRBJ2-7; tentatively, D is TRBD1 (6 bases). This CDR3 spans 13 amino acids. Trimming pared 7 bases from V and 5 bases from J, leaving 18 bases between. CDR1 is SQVTM, CDR2 ANQGSEA, per germline. The CDR3 DNA is TGCAGCGCCGCCAGGGGCTCGGGCGACGAGCAGTACTTC. Translated, it gives CSAARGSGDEQYF.

This clonotype turned up a few times. This chain joins TRBV20-1 and TRBJ1-2; D gene uncertain. Trimming left V 5 bases short and J 7 bases short, with 20 bases between. The V gene's germline CDR1 is DFQATT and CDR2 SNEGSKA (reference sequence). This CDR3 is built from 14 residues. The CDR3 sequence: CSALPEGLVVGYTF. Written as DNA, the CDR3 is TGCAGTGCTCTGCCTGAAGGCCTGGTGGTTGGCTACACCTTC.

The rearrangement joins TRBV20-1 to TRBJ1-2, with 7 bases that match TRBD1. V lost 6 bases and J lost 4; bases outside the gene matches: 17. CDR3 size: 16 residues. CDR1 DFQATT and CDR2 SNEGSKA come from the germline V gene (reference sequence). CDR3 loop: CSARAPRTGETYGYTF. CDR3 nucleotides: TGCAGTGCCCGAGCCCCAAGGACAGGCGAAACCTATGGCTACACCTTC.

This clonotype was seen more than once but under ten times. The rearrangement links TRBV7-2 to TRBJ2-1; no clear D. Trimming stripped 5 bases from V and 2 bases from J, with 16 bases between. The CDR3 extends over 16 amino acids. Germline assignment: CDR1 SGHTA and CDR2 FQGNSA. CDR3 region: CASSTPPLTTYNEQFF. CDR3 nucleotides: TGTGCCAGCAGCACGCCACCGCTTACGACCTACAATGAGCAGTTCTTC.

V usage is TRBV13 and J usage is TRBJ2-7, with D perhaps TRBD1 or TRBD2 (6 bases each). The CDR3 has 15 amino acids. Germline-derived CDR1 and CDR2 are PRHDT and FYEKMQ (reference sequence). Trimming pared 5 bases from V and 6 bases from J, leaving 20 bases between. CDR3 sequence (DNA): TGTGCCAGCAGCAACCGCCGGGGGCCGGTTCCCGAGCAGTACTTC. It specifies CASSNRRGPVPEQYF.